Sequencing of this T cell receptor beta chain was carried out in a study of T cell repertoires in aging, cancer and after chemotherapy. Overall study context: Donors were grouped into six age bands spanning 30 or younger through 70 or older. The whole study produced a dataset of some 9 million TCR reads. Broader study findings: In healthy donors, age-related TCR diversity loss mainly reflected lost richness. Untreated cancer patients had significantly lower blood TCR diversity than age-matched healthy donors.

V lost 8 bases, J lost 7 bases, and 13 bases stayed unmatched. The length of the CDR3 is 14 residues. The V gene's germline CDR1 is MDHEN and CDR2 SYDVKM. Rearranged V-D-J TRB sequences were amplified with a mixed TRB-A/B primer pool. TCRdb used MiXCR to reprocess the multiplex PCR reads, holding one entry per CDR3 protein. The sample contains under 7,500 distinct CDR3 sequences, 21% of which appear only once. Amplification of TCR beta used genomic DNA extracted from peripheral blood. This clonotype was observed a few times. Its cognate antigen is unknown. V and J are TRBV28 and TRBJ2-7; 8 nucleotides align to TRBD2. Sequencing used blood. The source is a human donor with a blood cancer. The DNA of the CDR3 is TGTGCCAGCCTCTTTAGCGGGGCGATAGGGGAGCAGTACTTC. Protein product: CASLFSGAIGEQYF.